The clone carrying this T cell receptor (beta chain) was seen only a few times. What it binds is unknown. The data are from a study of T-cell memory formation after mild COVID-19. Study results and limitations: Contracting clones, day 15 to 85, had balanced CD4/CD8, and later expanders favored CD4+. The CD4+ clones that contracted clustered mainly within CM and EM, and the CD8+ clones concentrated in EMRA. Unconfirmed was the SARS-CoV-2 specificity of second-wave clones that peaked on day 37.

A 5'RACE reaction primed in the constant segment made cDNA libraries of TCR alpha and TCR beta, and these carried sample barcodes and UMIs. MiXCR was run by TCRdb on the 5' RACE reads, yielding one entry per CDR3 protein. Among hundreds of thousands of distinct CDR3 sequences listed, approximately 18% were seen once. The CDR3 totals 16 residues. With 4 bases removed from V and 7 bases from J, the gap between germline ends came to 23 bases. The germline V gene has CDR1 SGHDT and CDR2 YYEEEE. The rearrangement uses TRBV5-6 and TRBJ1-2; no definite D call. Material: PBMCs or a T cell subset sorted from them (not recorded which). The source of this sequence is an adult woman who had mild COVID-19 (a few samples of this study predate the infection). Cell type and time point are not known. The CDR3 coding sequence is TGTGCCAGCAGCGTTCGCGAAGAGGGAGGGATTCGTGGCTACACCTTC. Translated: CASSVREEGGIRGYTF. Full variable domain (outside the CDR3, taken from reference TRBV5-6 and TRBJ1-2): DAGVTQSPTHLIKTRGQQVTLRCSPKSGHDTVSWYQQALGQGPQFIFQYYEEEERQRGNFPDRFSGHQFPNYSSELNVNALLLGDSALYLCASSVREEGGIRGYTFGSGTRLTVV.